This TCR beta chain derives from a study of control samples from healthy donors and cancer patients. The method was immunoSEQ multiplex PCR; TCRdb's version includes in-frame clones alone and lacks a portion of them. The sample records 110,000 to 150,000 clones, about 89% being singletons. The CDR3 is 16 amino acids. Germline V gene data show CDR1 as MGHRA and CDR2 as YSYEKL. J was trimmed by 2 bases and V by 3 bases; bases with no gene match: 5. This chain connects TRBV4-1 to TRBJ1-5; 9 bases match TRBD1. The specimen sequenced was blood. This receptor was obtained from a man aged 18 to 30 in good health. The DNA of the CDR3 is TGCGCCAGCAGCCACGCCGGGACAGGGCGCAATCAGCCCCAGCATTTT. Residues: CASSHAGTGRNQPQHF.